This T cell receptor beta chain appears in the sequencing data of a study of T cell responses to AZD1222 COVID-19 vaccine. About this clone: Its antigen remains unknown.

Study findings and constraints: The study sampled repertoires only after the peak T cell response. At baseline, seropositivity was found in only a handful of AZD1222 recipients. The study found Spike-specific TCR breadth and depth rose after two AZD1222 doses. Nearly half of spike-specific TCRs reportedly target variant regions that are unmutated in the B.1.351 and B.1.1.7 variants.

Repertoires were generated with immunoSEQ multiplex PCR, while TCRdb's copy carries only in-frame clones and drops some. The data contain some 130,000 clones, roughly 92% of them singletons. Sequencing used peripheral blood, obtained on day 0 of AZD1222 vaccination. This receptor was taken from an adult in good health.

CDR3 amino acids: CSVEGGRRSTEAFF. In nucleotides, the CDR3 is TGCAGCGTTGAAGGGGGACGTAGGTCGACTGAAGCTTTCTTT. The V and J genes are TRBV29-1 and TRBJ1-1; D is possibly TRBD1 (5 bases). This CDR3 has 14 amino acids. The V end was cut by 1 base, the J end by 5 bases, with 14 bases between. Germline CDR1 reads SQVTM; CDR2 reads ANQGSEA. Full variable domain (outside the CDR3, taken from reference TRBV29-1 and TRBJ1-1): SAVISQKPSRDICQRGTSLTIQCQVDSQVTMMFWYRQQPGQSLTLIATANQGSEATYESGFVIDKFPISRPNLTFSTLTVSNMSPEDSSIYLCSVEGGRRSTEAFFGQGTRLTVV.